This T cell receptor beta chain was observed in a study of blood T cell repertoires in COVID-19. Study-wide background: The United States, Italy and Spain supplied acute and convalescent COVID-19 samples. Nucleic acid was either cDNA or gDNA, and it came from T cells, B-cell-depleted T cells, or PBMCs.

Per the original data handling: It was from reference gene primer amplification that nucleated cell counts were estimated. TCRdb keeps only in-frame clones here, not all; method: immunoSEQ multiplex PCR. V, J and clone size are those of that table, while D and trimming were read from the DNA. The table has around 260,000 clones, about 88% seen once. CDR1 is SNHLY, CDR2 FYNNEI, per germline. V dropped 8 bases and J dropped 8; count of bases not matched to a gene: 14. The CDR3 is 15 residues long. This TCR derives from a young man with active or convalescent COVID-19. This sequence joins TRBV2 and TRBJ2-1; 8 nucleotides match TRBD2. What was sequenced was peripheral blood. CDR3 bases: TGTGCCAGCTACCTTGATAGAGCGGGGGAGGATGAGCAGTTCTTC. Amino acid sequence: CASYLDRAGEDEQFF.